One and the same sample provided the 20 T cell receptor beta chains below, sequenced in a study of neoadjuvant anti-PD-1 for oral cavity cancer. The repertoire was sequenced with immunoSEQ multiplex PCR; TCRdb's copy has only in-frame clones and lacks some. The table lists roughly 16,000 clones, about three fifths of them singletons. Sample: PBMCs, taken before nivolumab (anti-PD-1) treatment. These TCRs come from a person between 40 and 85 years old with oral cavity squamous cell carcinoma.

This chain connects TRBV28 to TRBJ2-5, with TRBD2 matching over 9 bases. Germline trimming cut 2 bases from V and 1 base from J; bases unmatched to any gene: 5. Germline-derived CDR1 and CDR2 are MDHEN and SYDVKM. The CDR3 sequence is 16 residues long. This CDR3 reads CASSLAGGGFQETQYF. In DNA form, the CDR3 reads TGTGCCAGCAGTTTAGCGGGAGGGGGGTTCCAAGAGACCCAGTACTTC.

CDR3 bases: TGTGCCAGCAGCTTAGGGGCGGGAGCTGTCACCGGGGAGCTGTTTTTT. Amino acids: CASSLGAGAVTGELFF. The gene calls are TRBV11-3 and TRBJ2-2; 7 bases fit TRBD2. Germline V lookup: CDR1 SGHNT, CDR2 YENEEA. The CDR3 length is 16 residues. The ends lost 1 base at V and 4 bases at J; junction bases unmatched: 6.

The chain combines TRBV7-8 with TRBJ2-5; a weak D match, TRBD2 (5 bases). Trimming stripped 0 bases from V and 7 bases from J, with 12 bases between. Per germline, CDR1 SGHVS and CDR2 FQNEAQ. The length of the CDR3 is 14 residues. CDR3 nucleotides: TGTGCCAGCAGCTTAGCGCAGATTCGGGGGACCCAGTACTTC. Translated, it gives CASSLAQIRGTQYF.

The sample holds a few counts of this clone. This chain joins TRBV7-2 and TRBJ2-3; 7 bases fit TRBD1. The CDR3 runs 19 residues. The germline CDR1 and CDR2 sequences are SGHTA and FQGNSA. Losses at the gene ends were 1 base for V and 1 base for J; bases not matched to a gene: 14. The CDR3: CASSLVSAGQVLGTDTQYF. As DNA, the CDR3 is TGTGCCAGCAGCTTAGTCTCAGCAGGACAGGTGCTAGGCACAGATACGCAGTATTTT.

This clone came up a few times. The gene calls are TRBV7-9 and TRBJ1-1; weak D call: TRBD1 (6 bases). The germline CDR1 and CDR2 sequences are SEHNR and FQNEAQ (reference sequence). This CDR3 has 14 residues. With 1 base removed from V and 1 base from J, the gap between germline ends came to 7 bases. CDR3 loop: CASSLVTGNTEAFF. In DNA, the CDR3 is TGTGCCAGCAGCTTAGTGACAGGGAACACTGAAGCTTTCTTT. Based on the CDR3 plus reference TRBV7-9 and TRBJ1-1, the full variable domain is DTGVSQNPRHKITKRGQNVTFRCDPISEHNRLYWYRQTLGQGPEFLTYFQNEAQLEKSRLLSDRFSAERPKGSFSTLEIQRTEQGDSAMYLCASSLVTGNTEAFFGQGTRLTVV.

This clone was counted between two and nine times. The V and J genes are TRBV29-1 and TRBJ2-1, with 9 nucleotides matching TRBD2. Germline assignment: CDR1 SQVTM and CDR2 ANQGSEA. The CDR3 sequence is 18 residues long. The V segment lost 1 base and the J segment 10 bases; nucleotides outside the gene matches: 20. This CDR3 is CSVEAPYRLAAAIGEQFF. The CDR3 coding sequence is TGCAGCGTTGAAGCGCCTTACCGACTAGCGGCTGCCATTGGGGAGCAGTTCTTC.

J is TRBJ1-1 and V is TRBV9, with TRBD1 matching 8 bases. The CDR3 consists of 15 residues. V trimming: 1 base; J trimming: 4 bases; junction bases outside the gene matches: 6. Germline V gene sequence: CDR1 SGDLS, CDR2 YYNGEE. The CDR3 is CASSVYQTGGTEAFF. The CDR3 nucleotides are TGTGCCAGCAGCGTATATCAAACAGGGGGCACTGAAGCTTTCTTT. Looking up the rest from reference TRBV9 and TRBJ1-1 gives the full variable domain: DSGVTQTPKHLITATGQRVTLRCSPRSGDLSVYWYQQSLDQGLQFLIQYYNGEERAKGNILERFSAQQFPDLHSELNLSSLELGDSALYFCASSVYQTGGTEAFFGQGTRLTVV.

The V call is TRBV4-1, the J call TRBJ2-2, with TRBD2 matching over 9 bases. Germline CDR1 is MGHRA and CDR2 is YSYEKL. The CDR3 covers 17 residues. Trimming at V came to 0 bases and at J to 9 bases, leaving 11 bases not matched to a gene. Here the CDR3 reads CASSQDAVAGASRELFF. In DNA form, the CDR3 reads TGCGCCAGCAGCCAAGATGCGGTAGCGGGAGCGTCCAGGGAGCTGTTTTTT.

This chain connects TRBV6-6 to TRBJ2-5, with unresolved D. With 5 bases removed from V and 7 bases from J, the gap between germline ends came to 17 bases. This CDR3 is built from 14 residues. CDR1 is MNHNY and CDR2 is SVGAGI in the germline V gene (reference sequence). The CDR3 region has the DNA TGTGCCAGCAGTCCCACCGGGCTACTGGGGACCCAGTACTTC. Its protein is CASSPTGLLGTQYF.

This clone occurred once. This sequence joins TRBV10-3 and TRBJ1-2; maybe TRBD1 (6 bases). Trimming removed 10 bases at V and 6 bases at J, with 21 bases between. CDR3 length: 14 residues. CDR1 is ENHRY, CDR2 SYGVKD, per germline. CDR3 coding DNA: TGTGCCACCCCTGCCGGGGAGGGGGTCAATGGCTACACCTTC. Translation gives CATPAGEGVNGYTF.

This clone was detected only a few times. The CDR3 loop reads CASSVVGGPNTEAFF. The CDR3 coding sequence is TGTGCCAGCAGCGTAGTTGGGGGGCCAAACACTGAAGCTTTCTTT. The V gene is TRBV9, the J gene TRBJ1-1; D might be TRBD1 (6 bases). The CDR3 spans 15 residues. Germline assignment: CDR1 SGDLS and CDR2 YYNGEE. The ends were cut back, 0 bases at V and 2 bases at J, with 11 bases in the middle.

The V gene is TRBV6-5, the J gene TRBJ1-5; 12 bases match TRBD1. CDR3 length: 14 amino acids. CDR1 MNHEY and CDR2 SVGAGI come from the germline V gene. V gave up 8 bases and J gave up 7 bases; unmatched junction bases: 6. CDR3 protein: CASGTGGPWQPQHF. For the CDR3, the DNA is TGTGCCAGCGGGACAGGGGGCCCCTGGCAGCCCCAGCATTTT.

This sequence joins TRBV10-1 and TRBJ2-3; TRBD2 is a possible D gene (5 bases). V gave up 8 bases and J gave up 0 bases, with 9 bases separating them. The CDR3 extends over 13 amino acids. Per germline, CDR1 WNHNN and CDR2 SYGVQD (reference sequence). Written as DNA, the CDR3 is TGCGCCAGCGCGCCGGGGAGCACAGATACGCAGTATTTT. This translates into CASAPGSTDTQYF.

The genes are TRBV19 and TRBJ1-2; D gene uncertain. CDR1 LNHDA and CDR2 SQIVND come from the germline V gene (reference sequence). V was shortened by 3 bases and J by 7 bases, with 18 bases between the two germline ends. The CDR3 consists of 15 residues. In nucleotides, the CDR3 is TGTGCCAGTAGTATCCTAGCCGGGGTGGAAGCTGGCTACACCTTC. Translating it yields CASSILAGVEAGYTF.

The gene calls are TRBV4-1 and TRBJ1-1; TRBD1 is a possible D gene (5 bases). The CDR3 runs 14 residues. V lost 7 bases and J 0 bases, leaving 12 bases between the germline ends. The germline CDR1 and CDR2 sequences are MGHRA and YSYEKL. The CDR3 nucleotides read TGCGCCAGCACCTGGGGCGTGGTGAACACTGAAGCTTTCTTT. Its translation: CASTWGVVNTEAFF.

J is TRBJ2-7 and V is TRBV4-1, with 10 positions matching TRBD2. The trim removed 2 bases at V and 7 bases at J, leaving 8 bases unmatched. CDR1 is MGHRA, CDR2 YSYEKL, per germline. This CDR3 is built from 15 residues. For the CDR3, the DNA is TGCGCCAGCAGCCAACGCCTAGCGGGGGCGGGGGAGCAGTACTTC. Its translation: CASSQRLAGAGEQYF.

The CDR3 DNA is TGTGCCAGCAATCGACAGGGAGGTACGCAGTATTTT. It encodes CASNRQGGTQYF. V and J are TRBV6-1 and TRBJ2-3; D is perhaps TRBD1 (7 bases). V was clipped by 7 bases and J by 8 bases, with 13 bases between them. The CDR3 extends over 12 amino acids. Germline V gene sequence: CDR1 MNHNS, CDR2 SASEGT.

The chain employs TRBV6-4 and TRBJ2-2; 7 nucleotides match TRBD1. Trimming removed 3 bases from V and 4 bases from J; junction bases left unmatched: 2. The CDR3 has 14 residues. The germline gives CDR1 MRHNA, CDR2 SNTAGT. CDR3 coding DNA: TGTGCCAGCAGTGAGTCAGGGGGCACCGGGGAGCTGTTTTTT. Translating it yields CASSESGGTGELFF.

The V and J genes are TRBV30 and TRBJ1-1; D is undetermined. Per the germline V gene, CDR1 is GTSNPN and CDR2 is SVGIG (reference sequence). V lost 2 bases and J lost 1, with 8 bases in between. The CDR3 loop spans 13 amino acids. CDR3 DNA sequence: TGTGCCTGGAGTCTCGCAGGGAACACTGAAGCTTTCTTT. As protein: CAWSLAGNTEAFF.

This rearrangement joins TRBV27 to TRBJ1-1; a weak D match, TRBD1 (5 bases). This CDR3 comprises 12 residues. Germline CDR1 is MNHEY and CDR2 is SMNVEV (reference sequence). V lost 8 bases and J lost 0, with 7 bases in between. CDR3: CASRGVNTEAFF. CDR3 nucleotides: TGTGCCAGCCGGGGGGTGAACACTGAAGCTTTCTTT.